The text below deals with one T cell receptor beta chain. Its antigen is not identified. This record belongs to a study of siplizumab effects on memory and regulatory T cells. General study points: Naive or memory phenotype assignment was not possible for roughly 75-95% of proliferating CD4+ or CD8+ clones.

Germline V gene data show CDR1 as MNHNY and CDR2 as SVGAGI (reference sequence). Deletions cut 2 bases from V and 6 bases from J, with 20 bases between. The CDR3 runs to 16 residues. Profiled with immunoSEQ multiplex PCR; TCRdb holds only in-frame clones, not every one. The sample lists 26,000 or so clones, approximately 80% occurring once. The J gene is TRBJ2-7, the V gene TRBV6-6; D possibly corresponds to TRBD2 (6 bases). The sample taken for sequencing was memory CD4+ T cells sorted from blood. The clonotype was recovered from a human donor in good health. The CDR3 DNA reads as TGTGCCAGCAGTTACAGATCGGCGACCGGGAGTTCCGAGCAGTACTTC. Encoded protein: CASSYRSATGSSEQYF.